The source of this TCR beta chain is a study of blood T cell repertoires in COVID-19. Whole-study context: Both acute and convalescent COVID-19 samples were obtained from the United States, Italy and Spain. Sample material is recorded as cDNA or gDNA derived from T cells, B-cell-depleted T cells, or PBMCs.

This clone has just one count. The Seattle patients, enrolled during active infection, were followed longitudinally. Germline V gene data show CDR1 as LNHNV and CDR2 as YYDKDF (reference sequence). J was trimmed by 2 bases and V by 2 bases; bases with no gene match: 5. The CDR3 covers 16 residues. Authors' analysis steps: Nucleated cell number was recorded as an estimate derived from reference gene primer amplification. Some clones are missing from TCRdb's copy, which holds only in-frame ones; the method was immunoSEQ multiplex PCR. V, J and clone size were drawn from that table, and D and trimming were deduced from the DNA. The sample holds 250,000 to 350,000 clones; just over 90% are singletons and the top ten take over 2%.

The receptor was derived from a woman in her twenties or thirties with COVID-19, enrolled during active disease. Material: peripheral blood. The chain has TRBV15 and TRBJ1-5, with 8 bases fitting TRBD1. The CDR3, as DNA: TGTGCCACCAGCAGACCGCAGGGGGCCGGCAATCAGCCCCAGCATTTT. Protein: CATSRPQGAGNQPQHF.